The present T cell receptor (beta chain) was sequenced within a study of blood T cell repertoires in COVID-19. The overall study: Specimens from acute and convalescent COVID-19 originated in the United States, Italy and Spain.

In the original analysis: Reference gene primer amplification yielded estimated nucleated cell counts. Only in-frame clones appear in the TCRdb table, and some are missing; sequencing was by immunoSEQ multiplex PCR. The V and J calls and clone size come from that table; D and trimming were worked out from the DNA. Here the sample spans about 220,000 clones, 82% being singletons. Participants, roughly 18 to 89 years old, spanned about 26 US areas. Two negative PCRs, clearance, or symptom resolution characterized the recovered Cohort 3 donors. CDR3 length: 14 residues. The germline V gene encodes CDR1 MNHNS and CDR2 SASEGT. V lost 3 bases, J lost 1 base, and 0 bases stayed unmatched.

This TCR came from a woman aged 55-69 years who had recovered from COVID-19. The chain has TRBV6-1 and TRBJ2-4, with 7 bases lining up with TRBD1. The material sequenced was PBMCs or T cells enriched from blood (not recorded which). As DNA, the CDR3 is TGTGCCAGCAGTGAGGACAGGGCCAAAAACATTCAGTACTTC. It codes for CASSEDRAKNIQYF.